This T cell receptor (beta chain) appears in the sequencing data of a study of T cell changes during pregnancy in multiple sclerosis. Generated by immunoSEQ multiplex PCR, the TCRdb table keeps only in-frame clones and is missing some. The sample holds tens of thousands of clones; about 90% are singletons and the top ten take around 1.5%. V lost 5 bases, J lost 8 bases, and 9 bases lay in between. Germline-derived CDR1 and CDR2 are SEHNR and FQNEAQ (reference sequence). CDR3 size: 12 residues. The source was peripheral blood, collected in the second trimester of pregnancy. This TCR derives from a female donor in good health, enrolled as a control in a pregnancy study. The rearrangement uses TRBV7-9 and TRBJ2-2; D is uncertain. The CDR3, as DNA: TGTGCCAGCAGCCCACTCGAAGGGGAGCTGTTTTTT. Its translation is CASSPLEGELFF.